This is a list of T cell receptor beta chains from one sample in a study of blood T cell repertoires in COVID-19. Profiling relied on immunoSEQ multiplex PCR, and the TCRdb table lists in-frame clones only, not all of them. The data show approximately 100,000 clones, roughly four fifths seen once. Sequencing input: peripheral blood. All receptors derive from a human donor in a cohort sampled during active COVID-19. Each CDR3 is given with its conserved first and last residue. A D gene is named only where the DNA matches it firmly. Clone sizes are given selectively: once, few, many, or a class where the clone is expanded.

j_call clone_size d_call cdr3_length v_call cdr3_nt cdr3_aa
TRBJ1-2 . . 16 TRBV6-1 TGTGCCAGCAGTGAAGTGGCAGGGCCCATTAACTATGGCTACACCTTC CASSEVAGPINYGYTF
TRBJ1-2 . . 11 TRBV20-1 TGCAGTGCTGAACTGAGCTATGGCTACACCTTC CSAELSYGYTF
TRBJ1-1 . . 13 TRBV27 TGTGCCAGCAGGGCGACAGCGAACACTGAAGCTTTCTTT CASRATANTEAFF
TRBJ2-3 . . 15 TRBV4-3 TGCGCCAGCAGCCAAGATCACAGGGCCGGAGATACGCAGTATTTT CASSQDHRAGDTQYF
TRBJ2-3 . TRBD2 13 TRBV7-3 TGTGCCAGCAGCCCGACTAGCGGGGATACGCAGTATTTT CASSPTSGDTQYF
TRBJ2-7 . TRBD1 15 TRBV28 TGTGCCAGCAGTTCCAGGGACAGGGATTTCGACGAGCAGTACTTC CASSSRDRDFDEQYF
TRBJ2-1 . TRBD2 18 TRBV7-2 TGTGCCAGCAGCCCAATCTTGGGGTTAGCGGGTTTCTACAATGAGCAGTTCTTC CASSPILGLAGFYNEQFF
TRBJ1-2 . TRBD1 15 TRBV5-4 TGTGCCAGCAGCAAGGACAGGGGGCGGCTCTATGGCTACACCTTC CASSKDRGRLYGYTF
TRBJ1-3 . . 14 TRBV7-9 TGTGCCAGCAGCTTATCAATCTCTGGAAACACCATATATTTT CASSLSISGNTIYF
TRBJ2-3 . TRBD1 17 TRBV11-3 TGTGCCAGCAGCTTAGGACAGGGGGCATTTGTAACAGATACGCAGTATTTT CASSLGQGAFVTDTQYF
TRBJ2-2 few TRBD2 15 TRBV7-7 TGTGCCAGCAGCCCAACCGGGACTAGGTCAGGGGAGCTGTTTTTT CASSPTGTRSGELFF